Each of the 18 T cell receptor beta chains below was sequenced from the same sample in a study of PD-1 blockade in classical Hodgkin lymphoma. Each and every patient relapsed after autologous stem cell transplantation, and patients got differing brentuximab vedotin exposure. Some clones are missing from TCRdb's copy, which holds only in-frame ones; the method was immunoSEQ multiplex PCR. Among about 11,000 clones listed, around 79% were seen once. This specimen consisted of peripheral blood mononuclear cells (PBMCs), obtained at baseline. The source is a human donor with classical Hodgkin lymphoma.

The V call is TRBV28, the J call TRBJ2-1, with 8 bases lining up with TRBD2. The trim removed 6 bases at V and 10 bases at J, leaving 14 bases unmatched. Germline V gene sequence: CDR1 MDHEN, CDR2 SYDVKM. This CDR3 has 15 residues. The CDR3 nucleotides read TGTGCCAGCAGGGCCCCGGGGGGGCCATTCTGGGAGCAGTTCTTC. This sequence encodes CASRAPGGPFWEQFF.

In DNA form, the CDR3 reads TGTGCCAGCAGCCGATACACCCTCGCGAACACCGGGGAGCTGTTTTTT. Encoded protein: CASSRYTLANTGELFF. J is TRBJ2-2 and V is TRBV7-2; D gene unclear. There are 16 residues in the CDR3. Per germline, CDR1 SGHTA and CDR2 FQGNSA. V dropped 5 bases and J dropped 0 bases, with 13 bases sitting between them.

The chain couples TRBV18 to TRBJ1-4, with a weak D call TRBD1 (5 bases). The V and J ends lost 3 bases and 8 bases respectively, with 19 bases between them. Germline values: CDR1 KGHSH, CDR2 LQKENI. There are 16 residues in the CDR3. CDR3 bases: TGTGCCAGCTCACCTCCCAGGACATTGTTGGGAGAAAAACTGTTTTTT. It codes for CASSPPRTLLGEKLFF.

The genes are TRBV2 and TRBJ2-5, with a possible D match to TRBD1 (6 bases). V lost 9 bases, J lost 2 bases, and 13 bases lay in between. Germline loops: CDR1 SNHLY, CDR2 FYNNEI. This CDR3 region has 13 residues. In nucleotides, the CDR3 is TGTGCCAGTGGTACAGGGCGACAAGAGACCCAGTACTTC. Protein sequence: CASGTGRQETQYF.

This chain links TRBV7-2 with TRBJ2-5, with unresolved D. CDR1 is SGHTA and CDR2 is FQGNSA in the germline V gene. The CDR3 has 14 residues. V lost 3 bases, J lost 2 bases, and 10 bases lay in between. The CDR3 protein is CASSFNKGQETQYF. CDR3 nucleotide sequence: TGTGCCAGCAGCTTTAATAAGGGTCAAGAGACCCAGTACTTC.

In this sample, this clone turned up once. The rearrangement links TRBV11-2 to TRBJ1-1; TRBD1 matches at 8 bases. V shed 5 bases, J shed 4 bases, and the junction held 9 bases outside the gene matches. The CDR3 loop spans 15 amino acids. Per the germline V gene, CDR1 is SGHAT and CDR2 is FQNNGV. CDR3 bases: TGTGCCAGCAGCCCGGGGACAGGCTGGGGCACTGAAGCTTTCTTT. Translated: CASSPGTGWGTEAFF.

This chain connects TRBV5-1 to TRBJ2-3; D might be TRBD1 (6 bases). Germline V gene lookup returns CDR1 SGHRS and CDR2 YFSETQ. V dropped 0 bases and J dropped 3 bases, with 14 bases sitting between them. The CDR3 covers 16 residues. The CDR3 loop is CASSLGLGGRTDTQYF. In nucleotides, the CDR3 is TGCGCCAGCAGCTTGGGTTTAGGGGGAAGAACAGATACGCAGTATTTT. Full variable domain (remainder filled in from reference TRBV5-1 and TRBJ2-3): KAGVTQTPRYLIKTRGQQVTLSCSPISGHRSVSWYQQTPGQGLQFLFEYFSETQRNKGNFPGRFSGRQFSNSRSEMNVSTLELGDSALYLCASSLGLGGRTDTQYFGPGTRLTVL.

As for this clone: At one boundary the junction diverges from the germline segment, which might be a read error. This chain uses TRBV7-7 with TRBJ2-5, with D perhaps assigned TRBD1 or TRBD2 (5 bases each). This CDR3 contains 13 residues. Germline loops: CDR1 SSHAT, CDR2 FNYEAQ (reference sequence). CDR3 nucleotide sequence: TGTGCTAGCAGCAACAGAGGGGAAGAGACCCAGTACTTC. Translating gives CASSNRGEETQYF.

This chain joins TRBV6-5 and TRBJ1-1; 7 bases align to TRBD1. This CDR3 comprises 13 residues. V dropped 6 bases and J dropped 4; count of bases not matched to a gene: 5. Looked up from germline, CDR1 is MNHEY and CDR2 is SVGAGI. The CDR3, as DNA: TGTGCCAGCAGCCCAGGGGGGGTCACTGAAGCTTTCTTT. This codes for CASSPGGVTEAFF.

The rearrangement links TRBV7-8 to TRBJ1-3; D is unclear. Trimming shortened V by 1 base and J by 0 bases, and 10 bases separated the two germline ends. The germline V gene encodes CDR1 SGHVS and CDR2 FQNEAQ. The CDR3 has 16 amino acids. The CDR3 DNA sequence: TGTGCCAGCAGCTTAGATCTGTTACCCTCTGGAAACACCATATATTTT. Protein: CASSLDLLPSGNTIYF.

The chain carries TRBV7-3 and TRBJ2-5; unclear D gene. V shed 7 bases and J shed 4 bases, with 13 bases lying between them. This CDR3 spans 13 amino acids. The germline CDR1 and CDR2 sequences are SGHTA and FQGTGA. The CDR3 DNA is TGTGCCAGCACCCAAGGAGTGCCAGAGACCCAGTACTTC. Translation gives CASTQGVPETQYF.

The rearrangement uses TRBV15 and TRBJ1-5; no clear D gene. CDR3 length: 14 amino acids. Germline V CDR1 and CDR2: LNHNV, YYDKDF (reference sequence). Trimming removed 0 bases from V and 7 bases from J, with 10 bases in between. DNA for the CDR3: TGTGCCACCAGCAGAGATTCCTACTCGCAGCCCCAGCATTTT. It codes for CATSRDSYSQPQHF. The whole variable domain, filled in from reference TRBV15 and TRBJ1-5, reads DAMVIQNPRYQVTQFGKPVTLSCSQTLNHNVMYWYQQKSSQAPKLLFHYYDKDFNNEADTPDNFQSRRPNTSFCFLDIRSPGLGDTAMYLCATSRDSYSQPQHFGDGTRLSIL.

This clone was observed once. The chain is built from TRBV28 and TRBJ1-5, with a weak D call TRBD1 (5 bases). The V gene's germline CDR1 is MDHEN and CDR2 SYDVKM. The CDR3 runs 15 residues. V lost 6 bases to trimming and J lost 3 bases, with 15 bases between them. The CDR3 here is CASSRGPGLNQPQHF. The CDR3 DNA is TGTGCCAGCAGCCGGGGCCCGGGACTCAATCAGCCCCAGCATTTT. Complete variable domain (other parts from reference TRBV28 and TRBJ1-5): DVKVTQSSRYLVKRTGEKVFLECVQDMDHENMFWYRQDPGLGLRLIYFSYDVKMKEKGDIPEGYSVSREKKERFSLILESASTNQTSMYLCASSRGPGLNQPQHFGDGTRLSIL.

This clone was picked up one time. The chain is built from TRBV19 and TRBJ2-1; the D gene could be TRBD1 or TRBD2 (5 bases each). CDR1 is LNHDA, CDR2 SQIVND, per germline (reference sequence). There are 12 residues in the CDR3. Between the trimmed V and J ends, which lost 9 bases and 9 bases, there was a span of 15 bases. For the CDR3, the DNA is TGTGCCAGCTCAGGGAGACGGACTGAGCAGTTCTTC. Translating gives CASSGRRTEQFF.

The chain employs TRBV6-5 and TRBJ1-1, with D possibly matching TRBD1 (5 bases). CDR1 and CDR2 (germline): MNHEY, SVGAGI. V lost 7 bases, J lost 7 bases, and 16 bases lay in between. The CDR3 length is 13 residues. The CDR3 here is CASTSTGVSEAFF. The CDR3 DNA reads as TGTGCCAGCACCAGCACAGGCGTCAGTGAAGCTTTCTTT.

This chain joins TRBV5-5 and TRBJ2-7; D may match TRBD1 or TRBD2 (5 bases each). The CDR3 has 13 residues. Germline V CDR1 and CDR2: SGHKS, YYEKEE (reference sequence). The germline V and J ends were trimmed by 4 bases and 6 bases, with 14 bases remaining between them. Here the CDR3 reads CASSPQGAPEQYV. The CDR3 DNA reads as TGTGCCAGCAGCCCCCAGGGAGCGCCCGAGCAGTACGTC.

This clone was seen more than once but under ten times. Here the CDR3 DNA reads TGTGCCAGCAGCTTAGCCGGCGGGGGGACGGAGACCCAGTACTTC. This codes for CASSLAGGGTETQYF. J is TRBJ2-5 and V is TRBV7-9, with 8 positions matching TRBD2. Looked up from germline, CDR1 is SEHNR and CDR2 is FQNEAQ (reference sequence). J gave up 5 bases and V 0 bases, and 5 bases lay outside the gene matches. CDR3 length equals 15 residues.

V usage is TRBV7-9 and J usage is TRBJ1-4; TRBD1 matches at 7 bases. The J segment lost 7 bases and the V segment lost 2 bases, leaving 4 bases of the junction unmatched. The germline CDR1 and CDR2 sequences are SEHNR and FQNEAQ (reference sequence). CDR3 length: 14 residues. CDR3 in DNA: TGTGCCAGCAGCTTATCAACAGGGGTTGAAAAACTGTTTTTT. As protein: CASSLSTGVEKLFF.